The following is a T cell receptor beta chain sequence with its context. The CDR3 ends on some other residue instead of the conserved phenylalanine or tryptophan, so this is likely a read error. These data come from a study of T cell repertoires in cytomegalovirus infection. TCRdb independently ran MiXCR on the reads; one entry per CDR3 protein. The sample consists of about 450,000 distinct CDR3 sequences, 31% of them appearing once. The V gene end was trimmed by 6 bases and the J gene end by 4 bases; junction bases not matched to a gene: 10. Germline V lookup: CDR1 MGHRA, CDR2 YSYEKL. This CDR3 region has 16 residues.

The V call is TRBV4-1, the J call TRBJ2-1; TRBD1 matches 9 bases. The sequence was collected from a human donor in good health (CMV status not recorded). Some clones in this sample may be carry-over from other donors' samples. Sequenced: PBMCs. CDR3 sequence reads: CASSQITGQGYNEQFL. The CDR3 nucleotides are TGCGCCAGCAGTCAGATAACGGGACAGGGTTACAATGAGCAGTTCTTA.